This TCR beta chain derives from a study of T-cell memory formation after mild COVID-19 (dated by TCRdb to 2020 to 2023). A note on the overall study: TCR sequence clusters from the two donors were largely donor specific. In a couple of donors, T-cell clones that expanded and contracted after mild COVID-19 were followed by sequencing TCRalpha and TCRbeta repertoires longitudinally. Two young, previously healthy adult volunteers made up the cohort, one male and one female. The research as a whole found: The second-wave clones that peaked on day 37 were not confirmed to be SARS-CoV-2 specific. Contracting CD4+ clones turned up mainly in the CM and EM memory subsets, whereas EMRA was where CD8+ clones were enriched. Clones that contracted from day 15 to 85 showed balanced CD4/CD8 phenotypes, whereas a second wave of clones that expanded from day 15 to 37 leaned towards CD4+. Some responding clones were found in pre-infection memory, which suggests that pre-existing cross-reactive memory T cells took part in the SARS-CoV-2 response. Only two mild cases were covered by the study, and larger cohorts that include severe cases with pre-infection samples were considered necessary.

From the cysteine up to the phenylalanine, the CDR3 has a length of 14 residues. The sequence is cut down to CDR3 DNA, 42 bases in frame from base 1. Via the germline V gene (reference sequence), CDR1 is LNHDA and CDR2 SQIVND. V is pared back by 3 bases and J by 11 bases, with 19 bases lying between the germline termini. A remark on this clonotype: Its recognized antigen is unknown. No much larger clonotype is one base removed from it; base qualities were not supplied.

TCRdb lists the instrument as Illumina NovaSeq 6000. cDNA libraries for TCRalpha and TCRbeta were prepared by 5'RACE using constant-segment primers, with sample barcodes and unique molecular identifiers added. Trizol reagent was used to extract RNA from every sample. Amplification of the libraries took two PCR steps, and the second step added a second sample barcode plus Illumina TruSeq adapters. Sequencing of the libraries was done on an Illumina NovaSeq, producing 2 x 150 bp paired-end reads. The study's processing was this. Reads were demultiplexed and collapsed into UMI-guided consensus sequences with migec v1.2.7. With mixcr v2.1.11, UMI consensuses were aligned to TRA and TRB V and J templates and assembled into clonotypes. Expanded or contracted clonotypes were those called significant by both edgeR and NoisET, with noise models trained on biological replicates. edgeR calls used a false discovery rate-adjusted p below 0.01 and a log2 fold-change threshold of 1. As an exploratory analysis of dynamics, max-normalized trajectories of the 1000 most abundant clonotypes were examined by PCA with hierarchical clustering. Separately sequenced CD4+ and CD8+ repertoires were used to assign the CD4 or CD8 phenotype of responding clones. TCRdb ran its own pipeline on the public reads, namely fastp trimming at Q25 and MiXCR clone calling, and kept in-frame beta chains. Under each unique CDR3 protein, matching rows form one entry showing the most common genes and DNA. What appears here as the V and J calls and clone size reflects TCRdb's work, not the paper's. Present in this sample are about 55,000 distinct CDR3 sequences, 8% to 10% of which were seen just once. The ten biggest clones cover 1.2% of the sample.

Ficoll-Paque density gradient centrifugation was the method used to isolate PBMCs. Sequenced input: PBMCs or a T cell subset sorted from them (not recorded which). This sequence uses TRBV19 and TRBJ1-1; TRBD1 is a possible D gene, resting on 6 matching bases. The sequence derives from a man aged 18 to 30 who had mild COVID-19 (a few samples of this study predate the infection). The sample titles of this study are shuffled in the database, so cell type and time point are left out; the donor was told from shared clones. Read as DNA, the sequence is TGTGCCAGTAGTATCGACAGGAGGGGTGTTGGGGCTTTCTTT. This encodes CASSIDRRGVGAFF.